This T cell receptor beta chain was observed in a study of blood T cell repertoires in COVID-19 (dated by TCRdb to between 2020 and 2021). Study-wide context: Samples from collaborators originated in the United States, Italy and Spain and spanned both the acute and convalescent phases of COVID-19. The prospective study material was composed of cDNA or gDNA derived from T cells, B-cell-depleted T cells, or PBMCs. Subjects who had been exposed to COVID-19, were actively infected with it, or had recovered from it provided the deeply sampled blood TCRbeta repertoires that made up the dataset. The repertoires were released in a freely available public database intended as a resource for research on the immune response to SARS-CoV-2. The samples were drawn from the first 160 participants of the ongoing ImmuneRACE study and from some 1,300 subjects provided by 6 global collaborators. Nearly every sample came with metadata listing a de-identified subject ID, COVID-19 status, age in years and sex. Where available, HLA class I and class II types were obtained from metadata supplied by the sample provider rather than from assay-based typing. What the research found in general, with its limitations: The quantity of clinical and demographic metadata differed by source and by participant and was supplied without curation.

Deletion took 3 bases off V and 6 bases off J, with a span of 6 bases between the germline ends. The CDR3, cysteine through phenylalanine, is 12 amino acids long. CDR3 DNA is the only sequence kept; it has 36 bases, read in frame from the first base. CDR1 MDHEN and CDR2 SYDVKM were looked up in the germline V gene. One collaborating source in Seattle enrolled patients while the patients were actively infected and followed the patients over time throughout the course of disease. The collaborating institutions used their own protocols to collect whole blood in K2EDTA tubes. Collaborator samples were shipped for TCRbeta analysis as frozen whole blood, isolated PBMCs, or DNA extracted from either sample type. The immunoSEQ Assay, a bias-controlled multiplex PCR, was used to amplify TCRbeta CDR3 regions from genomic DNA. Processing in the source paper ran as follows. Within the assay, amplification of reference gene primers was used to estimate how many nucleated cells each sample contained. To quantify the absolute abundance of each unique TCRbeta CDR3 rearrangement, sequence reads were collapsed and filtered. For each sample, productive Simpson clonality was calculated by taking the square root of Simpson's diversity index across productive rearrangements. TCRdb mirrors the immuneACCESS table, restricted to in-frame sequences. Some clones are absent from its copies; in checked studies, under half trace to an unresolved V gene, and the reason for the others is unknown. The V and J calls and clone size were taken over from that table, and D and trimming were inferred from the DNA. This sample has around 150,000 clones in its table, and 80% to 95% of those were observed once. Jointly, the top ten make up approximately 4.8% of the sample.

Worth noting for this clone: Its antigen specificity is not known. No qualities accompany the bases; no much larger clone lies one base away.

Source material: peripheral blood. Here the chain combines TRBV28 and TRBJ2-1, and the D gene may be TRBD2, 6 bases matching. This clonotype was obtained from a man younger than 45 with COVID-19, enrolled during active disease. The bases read TGTGCCAGCAGTTTGGGGGGCAATGAGCAGTTCTTC. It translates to CASSLGGNEQFF.